This entry lists 3 T cell receptor beta chains sequenced from one sample in a study of T-cell memory formation after mild COVID-19. TCRdb used MiXCR to reprocess the 5' RACE reads, holding one entry per CDR3 protein. The sample holds about 470,000 distinct CDR3 sequences, over 15% seen once. The specimen sequenced was PBMCs or a T cell subset sorted from them (not recorded which). The source of these receptors is an adult woman who had mild COVID-19 (a few samples of this study predate the infection). Cell type and time point are not known.

This clonotype was seen only a few times. The genes are TRBV5-6 and TRBJ2-3; D gene uncertain. Germline V gene data show CDR1 as SGHDT and CDR2 as YYEEEE. CDR3 length equals 13 residues. Between the trimmed V and J ends, which lost 4 bases and 3 bases, there was a span of 9 bases. CDR3 region: CASSRYRTDTQYF. The CDR3 coding sequence is TGTGCCAGCAGCCGATATCGAACAGATACGCAGTATTTT.

This clonotype has ten or more counts. The chain combines TRBV4-2 with TRBJ2-3, with 7 bases fitting TRBD2. Germline loops: CDR1 LGHNA, CDR2 YNFKEQ. This CDR3 has 14 residues. V lost 0 bases to trimming and J lost 11 bases; unmatched junction nucleotides: 8. The CDR3 here is CASSQDREVPGQYF. DNA of the CDR3: TGTGCCAGCAGCCAAGACCGGGAGGTGCCCGGGCAGTATTTT.

This clonotype was seen a few times. This chain connects TRBV24-1 to TRBJ2-3, with D possibly TRBD2 on 5 matching bases. The CDR3 consists of 16 residues. Germline CDR1 KGHDR, CDR2 SFDVKD. Trimming cost V 0 bases and J 2 bases, with 11 bases left between them. This chain's CDR3 is CATSDLYGSNTDTQYF. CDR3 sequence (DNA): TGTGCCACCAGTGATTTGTATGGGAGCAACACAGATACGCAGTATTTT.